The 24 T cell receptor beta chains presented below share a single source sample, sequenced in a study of Ad26.COV2.S vaccination and SARS-CoV-2 variants. Treatment noted: some 20 received Ad26.COV2.S at low or high dose, single or two shots; 5 received placebo; per-sample allocation not given. Sampling took place 63 days after the first vaccine or placebo injection. Produced via immunoSEQ multiplex PCR; TCRdb's table is partial and in-frame only. The data show some 640,000 clones, roughly 90% seen once. The sequencing used peripheral blood, collected in a trial of Ad26.COV2.S vaccine versus placebo. These receptors originate from a person between 18 and 59 years old who received the Ad26.COV2.S COVID-19 vaccine or a placebo.

The J gene is TRBJ1-5, the V gene TRBV12-5; 8 nucleotides match TRBD1. Germline V gene lookup returns CDR1 LGHNT and CDR2 FRNRAP. V gave up 0 bases and J gave up 2 bases; unmatched junction bases: 9. The length of the CDR3 is 18 residues. CDR3 nucleotides: TGTGCTAGTGGTTTGGTACCCCTACAGGGGGTGGGCAATCAGCCCCAGCATTTT. It yields the protein CASGLVPLQGVGNQPQHF.

CDR3 region: CATRGVPSSGANVLTF. DNA for the CDR3: TGTGCCACCCGGGGGGTTCCTAGCTCTGGGGCCAACGTCCTGACTTTC. The V and J genes are TRBV7-2 and TRBJ2-6, with 7 bases that match TRBD2. The CDR3 contains 16 residues. J gave up 0 bases and V 10 bases, and 9 bases lay outside the gene matches. Germline V gene sequence: CDR1 SGHTA, CDR2 FQGNSA.

This sequence joins TRBV7-9 and TRBJ2-1; the match to TRBD2 covers 8 bases. J lost 2 bases, V lost 4 bases, and 10 bases had no gene match. Germline CDR1 and CDR2: SEHNR and FQNEAQ (reference sequence). The length of the CDR3 is 17 residues. The CDR3 here is CASSSTSGRSTYNEQFF. The CDR3 region has the DNA TGTGCCAGCAGCTCCACAAGCGGGAGAAGCACCTACAATGAGCAGTTCTTC.

J is TRBJ1-4 and V is TRBV5-1; a possible D gene is TRBD1 (5 bases). Deletions cut 2 bases from V and 8 bases from J, with 16 bases between. The germline CDR1 and CDR2 sequences are SGHRS and YFSETQ. The CDR3 covers 15 residues. This chain's CDR3 is CASSLPGPGREKLFF. The CDR3 coding sequence is TGCGCCAGCAGCTTACCGGGACCCGGGCGGGAAAAACTGTTTTTT.

The chain is built from TRBV6-5 and TRBJ1-6; D is perhaps TRBD1 (5 bases). This CDR3 has 16 amino acids. Germline V gives CDR1 MNHEY, CDR2 SVGAGI. The V gene lost 2 bases and the J gene lost 8 bases, with 16 bases spanning the gap. As DNA, the CDR3 is TGTGCCAGCAGTTACGCAGGGACGGGAGCTGATTCACCCCTCCACTTT. Residues: CASSYAGTGADSPLHF.

This chain uses TRBV3-1 (or the pseudogene TRBV3-2) with TRBJ2-7, with D perhaps matching TRBD1 (6 bases). V was shortened by 5 bases and J by 3 bases, with 14 bases between the two germline ends. The CDR3 is made up of 14 amino acids. The germline gives CDR1 LGHDT, CDR2 YNNKEL (reference sequence). CDR3: CASSDPGQLYEQYF. The CDR3, as DNA: TGTGCCAGCAGCGATCCGGGACAACTCTACGAGCAGTACTTC.

The chain is built from TRBV7-2 and TRBJ1-5; no reliable D call. CDR1 SGHTA and CDR2 FQGNSA come from the germline V gene. V was cut by 1 base and J by 4 bases, with 11 bases left in between. CDR3 length: 15 amino acids. CDR3 sequence (DNA): TGTGCCAGCAGCTTAGGGTCGACGGGAAATCAGCCCCAGCATTTT. Its protein is CASSLGSTGNQPQHF.

There are a few counts of this clone. The chain carries TRBV28 and TRBJ1-1; unclear D gene. Per the germline V gene, CDR1 is MDHEN and CDR2 is SYDVKM. V gave up 6 bases and J gave up 3 bases, with 5 bases separating them. The CDR3 contains 11 residues. CDR3 DNA sequence: TGTGCCAGCAGGAGGGACACTGAAGCTTTCTTT. It is translated as CASRRDTEAFF.

V and J are TRBV30 and TRBJ1-2; 8 positions agree with TRBD1. This CDR3 contains 16 residues. The V segment lost 1 base and the J segment 7 bases; nucleotides outside the gene matches: 14. Germline values: CDR1 GTSNPN, CDR2 SVGIG (reference sequence). The CDR3 is CAWSGPGSGGAGGYTF. The CDR3 DNA is TGTGCCTGGAGTGGTCCCGGATCAGGGGGCGCGGGTGGCTACACCTTC.

This sequence joins TRBV27 and TRBJ1-6; possibly TRBD1 for D (6 bases). The germline gives CDR1 MNHEY, CDR2 SMNVEV (reference sequence). Trimming cost V 8 bases and J 6 bases, with 11 bases left between them. CDR3 length: 13 amino acids. In nucleotides, the CDR3 is TGTGCCAGCGCGGGACAAACTAATTCACCCCTCCACTTT. Residues: CASAGQTNSPLHF.

This clone was detected once. The gene calls are TRBV19 and TRBJ2-1, with 9 positions matching TRBD2. CDR1 and CDR2 from the germline V gene are LNHDA and SQIVND (reference sequence). The CDR3 covers 16 residues. J lost 0 bases, V lost 5 bases, and 5 bases had no gene match. In DNA form, the CDR3 reads TGTGCCAGTAGTGTTTATAGCGGGAGCTCCTACAATGAGCAGTTCTTC. It codes for CASSVYSGSSYNEQFF.

This clone was picked up a small number of times. This rearrangement joins TRBV12-3 or TRBV12-4 to TRBJ1-5; 8 bases match TRBD1. Germline trimming cut 6 bases from V and 6 bases from J; bases unmatched to any gene: 4. This CDR3 has 13 amino acids. For the CDR3, the DNA is TGTGCCAGCAGCTCCGACAGGGGTCAGCCCCAGCATTTT. Amino acids: CASSSDRGQPQHF.

The rearrangement links TRBV6-5 to TRBJ1-1, with D perhaps matching TRBD1 (5 bases). There are 15 residues in the CDR3. The V end lost 0 bases, the J end lost 4 bases, and 12 bases lay between the germline ends. The germline CDR1 and CDR2 sequences are MNHEY and SVGAGI. As DNA, the CDR3 is TGTGCCAGCAGTTACTCGTACGCAGGGACCACTGAAGCTTTCTTT. Translating it yields CASSYSYAGTTEAFF.

This clone was recorded at least ten times. V usage is TRBV15 and J usage is TRBJ2-3, with D perhaps TRBD2 (6 bases). Germline V gene sequence: CDR1 LNHNV, CDR2 YYDKDF (reference sequence). This CDR3 has 13 amino acids. Between the trimmed V and J ends, which lost 4 bases and 5 bases, there was a span of 10 bases. Written as DNA, the CDR3 is TGTGCCACCAGCATTGGGGGGAGAGATACGCAGTATTTT. Protein: CATSIGGRDTQYF.

The chain links TRBV19 to TRBJ1-5; D call uncertain. CDR3 length equals 15 residues. Germline lookup yields CDR1 LNHDA and CDR2 SQIVND (reference sequence). Trimming took off 7 bases at V and 0 bases at J, with 13 bases between the two ends. CDR3 protein: CASTPDSYSNQPQHF. CDR3 nucleotides: TGTGCCAGTACTCCAGATTCTTATAGCAATCAGCCCCAGCATTTT.

This clone is a singleton in its sample. The chain is built from TRBV6-5 and TRBJ2-1; D gene unclear. The length of the CDR3 is 15 residues. Looked up from germline, CDR1 is MNHEY and CDR2 is SVGAGI. The V end lost 0 bases, the J end lost 8 bases, and 14 bases lay between the germline ends. Here the CDR3 DNA reads TGTGCCAGCAGTTACTCTTTTTTGGGTTACCATGAGCAGTTCTTC. Protein: CASSYSFLGYHEQFF.

The rearrangement joins TRBV27 to TRBJ1-6, with D tentatively TRBD1 (5 bases). Trimming left V 4 bases short and J 4 bases short, with 11 bases between. In germline, CDR1 is MNHEY, CDR2 SMNVEV (reference sequence). The CDR3 is 15 residues long. CDR3 loop: CASSSTGPYNSPLHF. For the CDR3, the DNA is TGTGCCAGCAGTTCCACGGGGCCTTATAATTCACCCCTCCACTTT.

The sample holds a few counts of this clone. The chain uses TRBV29-1 and TRBJ2-3; 8 bases are a match to TRBD2. Germline V gene data show CDR1 as SQVTM and CDR2 as ANQGSEA. Germline trimming cut 3 bases from V and 6 bases from J; bases unmatched to any gene: 8. The CDR3 covers 14 residues. The CDR3 region is CSVETSAGVDTQYF. CDR3 nucleotides: TGCAGCGTTGAGACTAGCGCCGGTGTGGATACGCAGTATTTT.

The chain has TRBV5-5 and TRBJ1-4; the D is unclear. CDR1 and CDR2 (germline): SGHKS, YYEKEE (reference sequence). The CDR3 contains 17 residues. V gave up 0 bases and J gave up 4 bases, with 16 bases separating them. The CDR3 sequence: CASSLVIGPVGNEKLFF. The CDR3 region has the DNA TGTGCCAGCAGCTTGGTTATTGGACCGGTCGGTAATGAAAAACTGTTTTTT.

V is TRBV11-2 and J is TRBJ1-2; no clear D gene. The CDR3 covers 13 residues. Looked up from germline, CDR1 is SGHAT and CDR2 is FQNNGV. V was clipped by 2 bases and J by 4 bases, with 8 bases between them. The CDR3 sequence is CASSLSNLYGYTF. The CDR3 nucleotides are TGTGCCAGCAGCTTATCCAATCTCTATGGCTACACCTTC.

The chain has TRBV5-6 and TRBJ2-2; 7 bases map to TRBD1. Germline CDR1 reads SGHDT; CDR2 reads YYEEEE. The V gene end was trimmed by 2 bases and the J gene end by 3 bases; junction bases not matched to a gene: 4. The length of the CDR3 is 15 residues. CDR3 region: CASSFRGGYTGELFF. The CDR3 nucleotides read TGTGCCAGCAGCTTTAGAGGGGGCTACACCGGGGAGCTGTTTTTT.

The chain recombines TRBV19 with TRBJ2-2, with D maybe TRBD2 (6 bases). The CDR3 is 14 amino acids. CDR1 is LNHDA and CDR2 is SQIVND in the germline V gene (reference sequence). V lost 3 bases, J lost 3 bases, and 8 bases lay in between. The CDR3 reads CASSIGTYTGELFF. The CDR3 nucleotides are TGTGCCAGTAGTATCGGGACTTACACCGGGGAGCTGTTTTTT.

The J gene is TRBJ1-3, the V gene TRBV7-2; D remains ambiguous. Germline values: CDR1 SGHTA, CDR2 FQGNSA. Trimming shortened V by 2 bases and J by 3 bases, and 5 bases separated the two germline ends. The CDR3 totals 13 residues. The CDR3 nucleotides are TGTGCCAGCAGCTTAAGGGTTGGAAACACCATATATTTT. Translated, it gives CASSLRVGNTIYF. Full variable domain (remainder filled in from reference TRBV7-2 and TRBJ1-3): GAGVSQSPSNKVTEKGKDVELRCDPISGHTALYWYRQSLGQGLEFLIYFQGNSAPDKSGLPSDRFSAERTGGSVSTLTIQRTQQEDSAVYLCASSLRVGNTIYFGEGSWLTVV.

The rearrangement joins TRBV3-1 (or the pseudogene TRBV3-2) to TRBJ1-3, with D uncertain. This CDR3 spans 16 amino acids. CDR1 LGHDT and CDR2 YNNKEL come from the germline V gene (reference sequence). Trimming removed 4 bases from V and 0 bases from J, with 13 bases in between. CDR3 DNA sequence: TGTGCCAGCAGCCCGGCCAGGACGGTCTCTGGAAACACCATATATTTT. It codes for CASSPARTVSGNTIYF.